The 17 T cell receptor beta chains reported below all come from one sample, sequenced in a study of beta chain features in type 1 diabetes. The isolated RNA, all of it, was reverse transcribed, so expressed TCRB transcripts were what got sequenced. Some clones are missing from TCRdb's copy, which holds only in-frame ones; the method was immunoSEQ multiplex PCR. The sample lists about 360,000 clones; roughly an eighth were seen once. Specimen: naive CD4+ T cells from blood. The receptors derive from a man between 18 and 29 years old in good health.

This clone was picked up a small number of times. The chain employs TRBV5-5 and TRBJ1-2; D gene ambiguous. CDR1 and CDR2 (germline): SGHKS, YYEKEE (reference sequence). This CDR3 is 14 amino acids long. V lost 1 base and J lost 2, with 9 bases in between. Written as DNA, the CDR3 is TGTGCCAGCAGCTTGAAAGGGAGAAACTATGGCTACACCTTC. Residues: CASSLKGRNYGYTF.

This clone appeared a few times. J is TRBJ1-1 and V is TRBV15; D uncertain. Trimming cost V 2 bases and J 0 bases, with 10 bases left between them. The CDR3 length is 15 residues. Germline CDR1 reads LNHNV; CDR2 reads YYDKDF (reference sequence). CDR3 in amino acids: CATSRRRLLNTEAFF. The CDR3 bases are TGTGCCACCAGCAGACGCCGACTCTTGAACACTGAAGCTTTCTTT.

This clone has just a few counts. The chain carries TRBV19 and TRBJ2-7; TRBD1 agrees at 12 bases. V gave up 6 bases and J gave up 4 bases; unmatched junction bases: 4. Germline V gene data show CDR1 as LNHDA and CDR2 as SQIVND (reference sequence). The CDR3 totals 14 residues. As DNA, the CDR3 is TGTGCCAGTAGGCCGGGACAGGGGGCTTACGAGCAGTACTTC. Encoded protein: CASRPGQGAYEQYF.

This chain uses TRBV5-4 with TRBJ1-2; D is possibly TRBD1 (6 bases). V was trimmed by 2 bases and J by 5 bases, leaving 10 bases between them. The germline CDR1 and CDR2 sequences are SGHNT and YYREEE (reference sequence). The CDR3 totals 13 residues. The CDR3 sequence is CASSFAGAYGYTF. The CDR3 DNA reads TGTGCCAGCAGCTTCGCAGGGGCTTATGGCTACACCTTC.

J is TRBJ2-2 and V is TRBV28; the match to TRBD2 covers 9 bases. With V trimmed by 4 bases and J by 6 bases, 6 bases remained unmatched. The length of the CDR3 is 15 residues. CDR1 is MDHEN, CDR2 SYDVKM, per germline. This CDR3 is CASSSAGGLSGELFF. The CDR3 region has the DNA TGTGCCAGCAGTTCTGCGGGAGGGCTATCCGGGGAGCTGTTTTTT.

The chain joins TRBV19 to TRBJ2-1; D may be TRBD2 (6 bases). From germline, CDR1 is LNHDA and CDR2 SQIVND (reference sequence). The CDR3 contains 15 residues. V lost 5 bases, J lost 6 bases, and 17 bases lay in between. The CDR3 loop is CASSLRRLDANEQFF. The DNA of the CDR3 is TGTGCCAGTAGTCTACGAAGACTAGATGCCAATGAGCAGTTCTTC. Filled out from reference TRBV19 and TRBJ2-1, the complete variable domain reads DGGITQSPKYLFRKEGQNVTLSCEQNLNHDAMYWYRQDPGQGLRLIYYSQIVNDFQKGDIAEGYSVSREKKESFPLTVTSAQKNPTAFYLCASSLRRLDANEQFFGPGTRLTVL.

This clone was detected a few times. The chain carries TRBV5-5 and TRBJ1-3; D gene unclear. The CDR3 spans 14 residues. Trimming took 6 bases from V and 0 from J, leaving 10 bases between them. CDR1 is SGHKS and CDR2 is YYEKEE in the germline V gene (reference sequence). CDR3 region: CASTPDTSGNTIYF. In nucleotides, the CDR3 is TGTGCCAGCACCCCCGACACCTCTGGAAACACCATATATTTT.

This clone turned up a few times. The CDR3 bases are TGTGCCAGCAGCGTGCGGCTAGGACAACCAGAGACCCAGTACTTC. Its protein is CASSVRLGQPETQYF. The chain employs TRBV9 and TRBJ2-5; perhaps TRBD1 as D (5 bases). V was clipped by 2 bases and J by 4 bases, with 15 bases between them. The CDR3 runs 15 residues. CDR1 and CDR2 from the germline V gene are SGDLS and YYNGEE.

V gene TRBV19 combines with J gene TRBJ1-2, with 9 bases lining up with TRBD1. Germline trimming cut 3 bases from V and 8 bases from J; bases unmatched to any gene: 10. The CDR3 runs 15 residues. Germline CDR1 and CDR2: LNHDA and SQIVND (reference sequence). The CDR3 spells CASSIDRDRAAGYTF. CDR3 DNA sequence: TGTGCCAGTAGTATTGACCGGGACAGGGCGGCCGGCTACACCTTC. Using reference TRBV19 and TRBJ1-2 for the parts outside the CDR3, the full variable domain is DGGITQSPKYLFRKEGQNVTLSCEQNLNHDAMYWYRQDPGQGLRLIYYSQIVNDFQKGDIAEGYSVSREKKESFPLTVTSAQKNPTAFYLCASSIDRDRAAGYTFGSGTRLTVV.

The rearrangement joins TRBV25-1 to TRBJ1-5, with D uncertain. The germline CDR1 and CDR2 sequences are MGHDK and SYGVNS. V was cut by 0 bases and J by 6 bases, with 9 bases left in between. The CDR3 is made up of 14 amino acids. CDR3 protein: CASSEYGSGQPQHF. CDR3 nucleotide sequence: TGTGCCAGCAGTGAATATGGTTCGGGTCAGCCCCAGCATTTT.

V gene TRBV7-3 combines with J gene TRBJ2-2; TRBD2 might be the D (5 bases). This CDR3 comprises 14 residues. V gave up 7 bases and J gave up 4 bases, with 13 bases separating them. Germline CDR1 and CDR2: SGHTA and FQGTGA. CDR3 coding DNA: TGTGCCAGCACCCCGGGATTAACCACCGGGGAGCTGTTTTTT. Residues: CASTPGLTTGELFF.

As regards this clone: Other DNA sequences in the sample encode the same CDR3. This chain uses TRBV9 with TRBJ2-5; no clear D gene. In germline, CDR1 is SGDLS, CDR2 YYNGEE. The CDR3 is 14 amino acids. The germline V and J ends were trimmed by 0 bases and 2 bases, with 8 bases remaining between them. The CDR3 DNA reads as TGTGCCAGCAGCGTAGGGGCCGCACAAGAGACCCAGTACTTC. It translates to CASSVGAAQETQYF.

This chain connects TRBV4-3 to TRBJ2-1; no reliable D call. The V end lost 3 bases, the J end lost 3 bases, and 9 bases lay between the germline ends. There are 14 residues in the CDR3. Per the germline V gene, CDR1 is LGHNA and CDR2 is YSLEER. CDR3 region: CASSQHSGYNEQFF. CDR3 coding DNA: TGCGCCAGCAGCCAGCATTCAGGCTACAATGAGCAGTTCTTC.

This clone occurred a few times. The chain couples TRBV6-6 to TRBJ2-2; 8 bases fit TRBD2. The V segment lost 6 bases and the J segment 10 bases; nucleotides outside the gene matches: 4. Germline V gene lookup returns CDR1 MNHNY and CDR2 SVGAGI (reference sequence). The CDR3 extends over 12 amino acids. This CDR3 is CASRTSEVELFF. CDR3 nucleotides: TGTGCCAGCAGGACTAGCGAGGTGGAGCTGTTTTTT.

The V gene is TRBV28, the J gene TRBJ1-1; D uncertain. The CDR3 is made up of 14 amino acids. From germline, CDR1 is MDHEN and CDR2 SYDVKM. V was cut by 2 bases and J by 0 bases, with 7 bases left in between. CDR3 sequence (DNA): TGTGCCAGCAGTTTAAGCCGAGTGAACACTGAAGCTTTCTTT. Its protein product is CASSLSRVNTEAFF.

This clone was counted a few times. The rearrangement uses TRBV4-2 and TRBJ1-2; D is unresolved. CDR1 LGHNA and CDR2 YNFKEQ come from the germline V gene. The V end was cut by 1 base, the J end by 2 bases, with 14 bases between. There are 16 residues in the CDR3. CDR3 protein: CASSQGRAKTNYGYTF. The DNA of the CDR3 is TGTGCCAGCAGCCAAGGGAGGGCCAAAACAAACTATGGCTACACCTTC.

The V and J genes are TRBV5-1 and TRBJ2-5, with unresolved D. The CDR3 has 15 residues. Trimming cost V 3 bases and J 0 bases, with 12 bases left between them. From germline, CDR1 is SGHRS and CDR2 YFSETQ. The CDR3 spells CASSSMWQNQETQYF. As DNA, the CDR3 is TGCGCCAGCAGCTCAATGTGGCAGAACCAAGAGACCCAGTACTTC.